This is a list of T cell receptor beta chains from one sample in a study of T cell responses to AZD1222 COVID-19 vaccine. Produced via immunoSEQ multiplex PCR; TCRdb's table is partial and in-frame only. This sample has 80,000 to 90,000 clones, with about nine tenths found just once. The source was peripheral blood, collected 28 days after the second AZD1222 dose. These receptors all come from an adult who received the AZD1222 COVID-19 vaccine. The CDR3 runs from the conserved cysteine through the conserved F or W. Each record gives: clone size, D gene, V gene, J gene, CDR3 protein, CDR3 DNA. D genes are given only for firm matches. Size is stated for part of the rows, as once, few or many counts, or as a class when the clone is expanded.

NA	NA	TRBV6-5	TRBJ1-5	CASSPWGGNQPQHF	TGTGCCAGCAGTCCATGGGGGGGGAATCAGCCCCAGCATTTT
NA	NA	TRBV7-9	TRBJ1-6	CASSPSSPAFNSPLHF	TGTGCCAGCAGCCCTAGTAGTCCAGCCTTTAATTCACCCCTCCACTTT
few	NA	TRBV6-2/TRBV6-3	TRBJ2-2	CASSFWTSGELFF	TGTGCCAGCAGTTTCTGGACGAGCGGGGAGCTGTTTTTT
once	NA	TRBV4-3	TRBJ2-5	CASSQGALHRSQETQYF	TGCGCCAGCAGCCAAGGGGCTCTTCACCGGTCCCAAGAGACCCAGTACTTC
NA	TRBD1	TRBV27	TRBJ2-3	CASSLSVRAGGTDTQYF	TGTGCCAGCAGTTTATCCGTCCGGGCAGGGGGAACAGATACGCAGTATTTT
NA	NA	TRBV9	TRBJ1-5	CASSPNQPQHF	TGTGCCAGCAGCCCTAATCAGCCCCAGCATTTT
NA	NA	TRBV3-1/TRBV3-2	TRBJ2-3	CASSQGIITDTQYF	TGTGCCAGCAGCCAAGGGATAATCACAGATACGCAGTATTTT
NA	TRBD2	TRBV5-4	TRBJ2-5	CASSLSELRGGPWPQYF	TGTGCCAGCAGCTTGTCGGAGTTGCGGGGGGGCCCTTGGCCCCAGTACTTC
NA	NA	TRBV19	TRBJ1-2	CASSIESAYGYTF	TGTGCCAGTAGTATAGAATCCGCTTATGGCTACACCTTC
NA	TRBD2	TRBV7-2	TRBJ2-5	CASTPTSLPPQYF	TGTGCCAGCACCCCGACTAGCCTTCCTCCCCAGTACTTC
NA	NA	TRBV6-2/TRBV6-3	TRBJ2-1	CASSLWRGEQFF	TGTGCCAGCAGCCTCTGGCGGGGTGAGCAGTTCTTC
NA	NA	TRBV7-5	TRBJ1-1	CARSFRQGAREGTEAFF	TGTGCCAGAAGCTTCCGACAGGGGGCGAGAGAGGGCACTGAAGCTTTCTTT
NA	NA	TRBV6-5	TRBJ2-4	CAIRRWGLDIQYF	TGTGCCATCAGGCGGTGGGGGCTTGACATTCAGTACTTC
NA	NA	TRBV11-2	TRBJ2-7	CASSSPKGGTTYEQYF	TGTGCCAGCAGCTCCCCAAAGGGGGGAACCACCTACGAGCAGTACTTC
NA	TRBD1	TRBV28	TRBJ1-5	CASSLWLQGAVQPQHF	TGTGCCAGCAGTTTATGGTTACAGGGGGCCGTTCAGCCCCAGCATTTT
NA	TRBD1	TRBV18	TRBJ1-2	CASTKGQHYGYTF	TGTGCCAGCACAAAGGGACAGCACTATGGCTACACCTTC
NA	NA	TRBV5-1	TRBJ2-5	CASMELGSSRQETQYF	TGCGCCAGCATGGAGCTCGGCTCGAGCCGCCAAGAGACCCAGTACTTC
NA	NA	TRBV19	TRBJ1-5	CATQGGSNQPQHF	TGTGCCACACAGGGCGGCAGCAATCAGCCCCAGCATTTT
few	TRBD1	TRBV10-3	TRBJ2-5	CASRDSQETQYF	TGTGCCTCCCGGGACAGCCAAGAGACCCAGTACTTC
NA	TRBD1	TRBV5-5	TRBJ2-3	CASSTWTGVSTDTQYF	TGTGCCAGCAGCACCTGGACAGGGGTTAGCACAGATACGCAGTATTTT
NA	NA	TRBV7-2	TRBJ1-5	CASSLDGNQPQHF	TGTGCCAGCAGCTTAGATGGTAATCAGCCCCAGCATTTT
NA	TRBD2	TRBV9	TRBJ2-2	CASTPASGGARTGELFF	TGTGCCAGTACGCCTGCTAGCGGGGGGGCCCGAACCGGGGAGCTGTTTTTT
NA	TRBD1	TRBV5-1	TRBJ1-4	CASSLEGQRNEKLFF	TGCGCCAGCAGCTTGGAGGGACAGCGGAATGAAAAACTGTTTTTT
NA	NA	TRBV7-3	TRBJ2-2	CASSLGGTRLTDTGELFF	TGTGCCAGCAGCTTAGGGGGTACACGACTTACTGACACCGGGGAGCTGTTTTTT
NA	NA	TRBV3-1/TRBV3-2	TRBJ2-3	CASSIRTSGDTQYF	TGTGCCAGCAGCATTCGAACATCTGGGGATACGCAGTATTTT
NA	TRBD2	TRBV3-1/TRBV3-2	TRBJ2-2	CASSHQKPSGGTGELFF	TGTGCCAGCAGCCACCAAAAGCCTAGCGGGGGGACCGGGGAGCTGTTTTTT
NA	TRBD1	TRBV6-5	TRBJ2-3	CATGQDSGLTQYF	TGTGCCACTGGACAGGACTCGGGTTTGACGCAGTATTTT
NA	NA	TRBV14	TRBJ1-2	CASSPRRTEYGYTF	TGTGCCAGCAGCCCAAGGAGGACGGAATATGGCTACACCTTC
NA	NA	TRBV12-3/TRBV12-4	TRBJ1-4	CASSSLRNEKLFF	TGTGCCAGCAGTTCCCTTAGAAATGAAAAACTGTTTTTT
NA	TRBD1	TRBV10-2	TRBJ1-2	CASSESEGAGYGYTF	TGCGCCAGCAGTGAGTCGGAGGGGGCGGGGTATGGCTACACCTTC
NA	NA	TRBV7-2	TRBJ2-6	CASSSGGAGANVLTF	TGTGCCAGCAGCTCTGGGGGAGCTGGGGCCAACGTCCTGACTTTC
NA	TRBD1	TRBV2	TRBJ1-6	CASSVDRGNSPLHF	TGTGCCAGCAGTGTGGACAGGGGTAATTCACCCCTCCACTTT
NA	NA	TRBV18	TRBJ2-5	CASSPGTRETQYF	TGTGCCAGCTCACCAGGGACAAGGGAGACCCAGTACTTC
NA	NA	TRBV21-1	TRBJ1-2	CASSTIDLFHGYTF	TGTGCCAGCAGCACTATAGACCTATTCCATGGCTACACCTTC
NA	NA	TRBV19	TRBJ1-2	CASSTMPGHKQGSYGYTF	TGTGCCAGTAGTACCATGCCGGGACATAAGCAGGGCAGCTATGGCTACACCTTC
once	NA	TRBV2	TRBJ1-1	CASGQLNTEAFF	TGTGCCAGCGGACAGCTGAACACTGAAGCTTTCTTT
NA	NA	TRBV6-5	TRBJ1-1	CASFGPFEAFF	TGTGCCAGCTTTGGGCCATTTGAAGCTTTCTTT
NA	TRBD1	TRBV28	TRBJ1-2	CASSFEDRGYGYTF	TGTGCCAGCAGTTTCGAGGACAGGGGCTATGGCTACACCTTC
NA	TRBD1	TRBV7-7	TRBJ2-1	CASSSVTGGNNEQFF	TGTGCTAGCAGCTCCGTGACAGGGGGGAACAATGAGCAGTTCTTC
NA	NA	TRBV6-5	TRBJ1-1	CASSPYMGGTEAFF	TGTGCCAGCAGTCCCTATATGGGGGGCACTGAAGCTTTCTTT
NA	NA	TRBV20-1	TRBJ1-2	CSASEEGQINYGYTF	TGCAGTGCTAGTGAGGAGGGGCAGATTAACTATGGCTACACCTTC
NA	TRBD1	TRBV5-4	TRBJ1-2	CASSADRGPYGYTF	TGTGCCAGCAGCGCCGACAGGGGGCCCTATGGCTACACCTTC
NA	NA	TRBV6-6	TRBJ1-6	CASSYSKTSPLHF	TGTGCCAGCAGTTACTCGAAAACTTCACCCCTCCACTTT